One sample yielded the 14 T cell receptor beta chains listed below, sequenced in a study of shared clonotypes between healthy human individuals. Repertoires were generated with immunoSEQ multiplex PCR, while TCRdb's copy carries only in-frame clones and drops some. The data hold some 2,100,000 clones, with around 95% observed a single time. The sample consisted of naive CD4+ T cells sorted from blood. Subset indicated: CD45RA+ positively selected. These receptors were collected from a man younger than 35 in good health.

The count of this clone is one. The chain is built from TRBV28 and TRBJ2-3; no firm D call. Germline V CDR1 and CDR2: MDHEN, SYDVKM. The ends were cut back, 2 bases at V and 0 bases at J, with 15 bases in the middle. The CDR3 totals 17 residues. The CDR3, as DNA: TGTGCCAGCAGTTTACCCCGAACCTTAACTAGCACAGATACGCAGTATTTT. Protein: CASSLPRTLTSTDTQYF. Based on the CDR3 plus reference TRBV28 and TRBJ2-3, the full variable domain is DVKVTQSSRYLVKRTGEKVFLECVQDMDHENMFWYRQDPGLGLRLIYFSYDVKMKEKGDIPEGYSVSREKKERFSLILESASTNQTSMYLCASSLPRTLTSTDTQYFGPGTRLTVL.

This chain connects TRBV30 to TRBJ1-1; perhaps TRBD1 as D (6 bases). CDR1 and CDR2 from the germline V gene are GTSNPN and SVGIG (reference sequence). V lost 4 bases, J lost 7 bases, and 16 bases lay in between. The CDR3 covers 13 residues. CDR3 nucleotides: TGTGCCTGGACCACATCAGGGGTAGGTGAAGCTTTCTTT. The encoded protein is CAWTTSGVGEAFF.

Here the CDR3 DNA reads TGTGCCAGCAGCCCTACGCGGGCCCTCCTCTCCTACGAGCAGTACTTC. Translating it yields CASSPTRALLSYEQYF. The rearrangement links TRBV27 to TRBJ2-7, with D possibly being TRBD2 (5 bases). The V gene lost 6 bases and the J gene lost 0 bases, with 18 bases spanning the gap. The CDR3 has 16 residues. Germline values: CDR1 MNHEY, CDR2 SMNVEV (reference sequence).

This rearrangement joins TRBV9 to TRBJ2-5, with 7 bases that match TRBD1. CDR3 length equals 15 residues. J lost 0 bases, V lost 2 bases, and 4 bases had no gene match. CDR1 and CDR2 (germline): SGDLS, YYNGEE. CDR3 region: CASSVRTGDQETQYF. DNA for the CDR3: TGTGCCAGCAGCGTCCGAACAGGGGACCAAGAGACCCAGTACTTC.

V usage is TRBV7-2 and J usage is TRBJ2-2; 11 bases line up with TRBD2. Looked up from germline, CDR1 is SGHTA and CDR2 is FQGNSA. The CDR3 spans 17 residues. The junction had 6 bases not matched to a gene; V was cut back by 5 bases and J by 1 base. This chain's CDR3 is CASSPVTSGGNTGELFF. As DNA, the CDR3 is TGTGCCAGCAGCCCAGTAACTAGCGGGGGGAACACCGGGGAGCTGTTTTTT.

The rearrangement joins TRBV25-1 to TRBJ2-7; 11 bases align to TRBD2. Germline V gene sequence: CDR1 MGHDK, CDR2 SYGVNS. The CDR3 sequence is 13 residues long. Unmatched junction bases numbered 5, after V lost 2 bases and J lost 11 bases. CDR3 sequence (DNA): TGTGCCAGCAGTGAAGGACTAGCGGGTCGGAAGTACTTC. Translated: CASSEGLAGRKYF.

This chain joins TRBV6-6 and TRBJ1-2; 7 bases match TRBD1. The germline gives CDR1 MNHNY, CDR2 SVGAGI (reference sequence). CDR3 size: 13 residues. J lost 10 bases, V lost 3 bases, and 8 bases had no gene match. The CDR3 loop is CASSYERGPIYTF. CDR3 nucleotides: TGTGCCAGCAGTTATGAAAGGGGGCCGATCTACACCTTC.

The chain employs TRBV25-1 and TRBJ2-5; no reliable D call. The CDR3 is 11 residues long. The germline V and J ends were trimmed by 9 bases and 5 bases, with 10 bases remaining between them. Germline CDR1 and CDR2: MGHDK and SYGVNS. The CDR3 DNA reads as TGTGCCAGTACCTTGCGGGAGACCCAGTACTTC. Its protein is CASTLRETQYF.

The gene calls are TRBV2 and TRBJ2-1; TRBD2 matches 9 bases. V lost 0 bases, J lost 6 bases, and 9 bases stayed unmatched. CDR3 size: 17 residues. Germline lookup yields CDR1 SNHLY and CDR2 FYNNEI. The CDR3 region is CASSEALLLAGLNEQFF. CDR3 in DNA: TGTGCCAGCAGTGAAGCGCTTCTGCTAGCGGGGCTCAATGAGCAGTTCTTC. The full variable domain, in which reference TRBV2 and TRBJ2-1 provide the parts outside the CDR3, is EPEVTQTPSHQVTQMGQEVILRCVPISNHLYFYWYRQILGQKVEFLVSFYNNEISEKSEIFDDQFSVERPDGSNFTLKIRSTKLEDSAMYFCASSEALLLAGLNEQFFGPGTRLTVL.

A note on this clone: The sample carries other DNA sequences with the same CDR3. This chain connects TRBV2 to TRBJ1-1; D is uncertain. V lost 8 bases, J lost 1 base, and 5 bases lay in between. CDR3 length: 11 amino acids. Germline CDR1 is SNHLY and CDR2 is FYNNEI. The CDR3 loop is CASRENTEAFF. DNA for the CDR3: TGTGCCAGCCGAGAGAACACTGAAGCTTTCTTT.

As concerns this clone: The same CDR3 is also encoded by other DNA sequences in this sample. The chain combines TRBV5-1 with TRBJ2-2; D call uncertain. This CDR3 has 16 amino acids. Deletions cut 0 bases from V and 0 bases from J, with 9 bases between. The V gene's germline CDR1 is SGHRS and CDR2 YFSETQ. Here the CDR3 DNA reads TGCGCCAGCAGCTTGGTTCCGGGCGCGAACACCGGGGAGCTGTTTTTT. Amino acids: CASSLVPGANTGELFF.

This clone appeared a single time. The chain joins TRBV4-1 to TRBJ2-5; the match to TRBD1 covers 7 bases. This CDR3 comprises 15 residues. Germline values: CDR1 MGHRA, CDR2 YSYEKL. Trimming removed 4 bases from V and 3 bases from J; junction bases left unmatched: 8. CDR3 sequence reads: CASSREGQIKETQYF. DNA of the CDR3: TGCGCCAGCAGCCGAGAGGGACAGATCAAAGAGACCCAGTACTTC.

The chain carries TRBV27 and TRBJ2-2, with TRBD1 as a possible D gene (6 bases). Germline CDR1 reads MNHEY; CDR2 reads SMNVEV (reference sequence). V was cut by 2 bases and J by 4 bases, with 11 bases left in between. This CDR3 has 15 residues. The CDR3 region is CASSLTGLSTGELFF. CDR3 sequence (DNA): TGTGCCAGCAGTTTAACAGGGTTGAGCACCGGGGAGCTGTTTTTT.

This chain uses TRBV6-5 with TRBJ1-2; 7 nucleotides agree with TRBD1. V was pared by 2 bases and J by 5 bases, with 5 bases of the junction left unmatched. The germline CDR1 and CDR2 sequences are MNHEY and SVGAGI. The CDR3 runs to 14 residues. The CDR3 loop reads CASSYRDRLYGYTF. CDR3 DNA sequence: TGTGCCAGCAGTTACCGGGACAGACTTTATGGCTACACCTTC.